The sequence of this TCR beta chain was determined in a study of shared clonotypes between healthy human individuals. Concerning this clone: No antigen is known for it.

Each replicate PCR on the sorted subsets used roughly 200 ng DNA (approximately 27,000 T cell genomes). Data came from immunoSEQ multiplex PCR; TCRdb stores just in-frame clones and leaves some out. The sample contains some 1,100,000 clones, around 78% of which appear only once. Findings and caveats of the study: The sampled material consisted only of blood, and tissue repertoires are likely to differ.

CDR1 is SGHAT and CDR2 is FQNNGV in the germline V gene. Deletions cut 3 bases from V and 2 bases from J, with 17 bases between. The CDR3 sequence is 16 residues long. The sequenced material came from memory CD4+ T cells from PBMCs. Specified subset: CD45RA-negative fraction. The chain carries TRBV11-2 and TRBJ2-7; D is perhaps TRBD1 or TRBD2 (5 bases each). The TCR comes from a man in his late teens or twenties in good health. Some clones in this sample may be carry-over from other donors' samples. The CDR3, as DNA: TGTGCCAGCAGCTTTATGAGGGGTTCCCAGCCCTACGAGCAGTACTTC. Translated, it gives CASSFMRGSQPYEQYF.